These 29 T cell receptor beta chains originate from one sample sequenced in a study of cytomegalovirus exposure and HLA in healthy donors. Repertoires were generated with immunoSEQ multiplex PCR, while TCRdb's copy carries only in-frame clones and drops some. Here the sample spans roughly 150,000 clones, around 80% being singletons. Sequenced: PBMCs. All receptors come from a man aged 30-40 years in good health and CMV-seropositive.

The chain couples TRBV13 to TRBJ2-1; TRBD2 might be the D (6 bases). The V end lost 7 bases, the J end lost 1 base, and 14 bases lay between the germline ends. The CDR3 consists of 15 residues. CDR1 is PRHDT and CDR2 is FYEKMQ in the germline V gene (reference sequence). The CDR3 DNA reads TGTGCCAGCACCCCGGGCGGGAAGTCCTACAATGAGCAGTTCTTC. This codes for CASTPGGKSYNEQFF. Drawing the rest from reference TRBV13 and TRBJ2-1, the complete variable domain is AAGVIQSPRHLIKEKRETATLKCYPIPRHDTVYWYQQGPGQDPQFLISFYEKMQSDKGSIPDRFSAQQFSDYHSELNMSSLELGDSALYFCASTPGGKSYNEQFFGPGTRLTVL.

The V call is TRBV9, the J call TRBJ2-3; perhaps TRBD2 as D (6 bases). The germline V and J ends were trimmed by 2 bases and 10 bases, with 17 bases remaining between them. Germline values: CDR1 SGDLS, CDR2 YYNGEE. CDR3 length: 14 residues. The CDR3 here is CASSVSSARGPQYF. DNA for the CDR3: TGTGCCAGCAGCGTGTCTAGCGCCAGAGGGCCGCAGTATTTT.

CDR3 residues: CASSPIETGYSGAFF. In nucleotides, the CDR3 is TGTGCCAGCTCACCAATAGAAACAGGGTACTCTGGGGCTTTCTTT. The chain has TRBV18 and TRBJ1-1; perhaps TRBD1 as D (6 bases). This CDR3 contains 15 residues. The germline gives CDR1 KGHSH, CDR2 LQKENI. The ends were cut back, 2 bases at V and 11 bases at J, with 21 bases in the middle.

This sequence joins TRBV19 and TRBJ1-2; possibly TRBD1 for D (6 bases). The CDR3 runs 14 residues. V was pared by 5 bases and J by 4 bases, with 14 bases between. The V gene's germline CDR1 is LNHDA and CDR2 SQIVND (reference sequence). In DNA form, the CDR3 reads TGTGCCAGTAGTCTACAGGGTGGCGGCTATGGCTACACCTTC. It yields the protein CASSLQGGGYGYTF. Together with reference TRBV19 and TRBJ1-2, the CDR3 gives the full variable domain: DGGITQSPKYLFRKEGQNVTLSCEQNLNHDAMYWYRQDPGQGLRLIYYSQIVNDFQKGDIAEGYSVSREKKESFPLTVTSAQKNPTAFYLCASSLQGGGYGYTFGSGTRLTVV.

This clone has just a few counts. This CDR3 reads CASRAGSNYGYTF. CDR3 bases: TGTGCCAGCAGGGCGGGGAGTAACTATGGCTACACCTTC. The chain uses TRBV2 and TRBJ1-2; no reliable D call. CDR1 and CDR2 (germline): SNHLY, FYNNEI. V was clipped by 6 bases and J by 1 base, with 9 bases between them. CDR3 length equals 13 residues.

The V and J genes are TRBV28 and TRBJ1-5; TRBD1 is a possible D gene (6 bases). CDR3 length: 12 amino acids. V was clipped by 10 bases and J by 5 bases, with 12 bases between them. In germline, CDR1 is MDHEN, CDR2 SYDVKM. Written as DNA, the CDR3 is TGTGCCACCCAGGGGTCCTATCAGCCCCAGCATTTT. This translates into CATQGSYQPQHF.

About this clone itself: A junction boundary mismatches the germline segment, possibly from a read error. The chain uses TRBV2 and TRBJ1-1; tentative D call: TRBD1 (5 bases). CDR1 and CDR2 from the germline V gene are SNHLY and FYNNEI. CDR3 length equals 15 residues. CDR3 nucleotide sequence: TGTGCCAGCAGTGCATTTCGGGGGGAGAACGCTGAAGCTTTCTTT. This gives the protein CASSAFRGENAEAFF.

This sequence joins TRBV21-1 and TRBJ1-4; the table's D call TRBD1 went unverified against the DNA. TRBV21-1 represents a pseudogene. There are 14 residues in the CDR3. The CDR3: CASSRTGRWEKLFF. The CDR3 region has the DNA TGTGCCAGCAGCCGGACAGGGCGGTGGGAAAAACTGTTTTTT.

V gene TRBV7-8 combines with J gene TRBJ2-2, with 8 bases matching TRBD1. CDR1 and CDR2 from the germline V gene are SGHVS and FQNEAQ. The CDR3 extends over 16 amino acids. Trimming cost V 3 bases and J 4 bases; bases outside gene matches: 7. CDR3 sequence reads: CASSFGQGWGTGELFF. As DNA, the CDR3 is TGTGCCAGCAGCTTCGGACAGGGCTGGGGCACCGGGGAGCTGTTTTTT.

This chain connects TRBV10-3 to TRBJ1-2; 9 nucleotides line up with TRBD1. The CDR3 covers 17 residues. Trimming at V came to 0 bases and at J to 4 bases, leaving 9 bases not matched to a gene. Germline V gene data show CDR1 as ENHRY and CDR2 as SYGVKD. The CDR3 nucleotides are TGTGCCATCAGTGAGTCGAGGGGACAGGGCGACCCCTATGGCTACACCTTC. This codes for CAISESRGQGDPYGYTF.

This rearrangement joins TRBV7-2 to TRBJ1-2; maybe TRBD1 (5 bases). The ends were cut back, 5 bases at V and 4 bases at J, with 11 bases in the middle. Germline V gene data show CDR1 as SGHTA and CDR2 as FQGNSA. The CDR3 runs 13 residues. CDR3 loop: CASSLVGGYGYTF. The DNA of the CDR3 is TGTGCCAGCAGCCTGGTGGGGGGCTATGGCTACACCTTC.

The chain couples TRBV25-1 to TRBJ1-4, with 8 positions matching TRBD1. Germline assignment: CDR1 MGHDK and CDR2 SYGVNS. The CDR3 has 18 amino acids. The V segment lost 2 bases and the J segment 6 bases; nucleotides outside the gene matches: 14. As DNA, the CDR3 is TGTGCCAGCAGTGAAGGAGTAAGGACAGGGACCTACTATGAAAAACTGTTTTTT. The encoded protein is CASSEGVRTGTYYEKLFF.

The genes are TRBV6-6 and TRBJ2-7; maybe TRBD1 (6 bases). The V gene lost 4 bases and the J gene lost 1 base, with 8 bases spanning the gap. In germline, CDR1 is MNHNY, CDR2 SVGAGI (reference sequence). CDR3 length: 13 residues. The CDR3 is CASSWGQSYEQYF. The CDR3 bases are TGTGCCAGCAGTTGGGGGCAATCCTACGAGCAGTACTTC.

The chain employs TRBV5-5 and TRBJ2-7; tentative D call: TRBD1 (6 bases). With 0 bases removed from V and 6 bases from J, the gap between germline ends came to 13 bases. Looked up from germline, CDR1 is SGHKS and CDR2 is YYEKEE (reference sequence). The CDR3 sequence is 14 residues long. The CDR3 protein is CASSLGDTLIEQYF. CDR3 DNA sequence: TGTGCCAGCAGCTTGGGGGACACCTTGATCGAGCAGTACTTC.

The DNA for the CDR3 is TGCGCCAGCAGCCAAGAGACAGGGGGCGGGTCGGGGACCCAGTACTTC. Translated: CASSQETGGGSGTQYF. The chain links TRBV4-1 to TRBJ2-5; 10 nucleotides match TRBD1. In germline, CDR1 is MGHRA, CDR2 YSYEKL. The CDR3 has 16 amino acids. The V segment lost 0 bases and the J segment 7 bases; nucleotides outside the gene matches: 8.

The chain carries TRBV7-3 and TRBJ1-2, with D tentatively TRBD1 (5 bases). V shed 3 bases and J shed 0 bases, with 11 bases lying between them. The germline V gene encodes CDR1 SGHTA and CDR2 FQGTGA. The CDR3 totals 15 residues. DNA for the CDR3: TGTGCCAGCAGCTTCAAGGGGAAAGCTAACTATGGCTACACCTTC. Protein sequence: CASSFKGKANYGYTF.

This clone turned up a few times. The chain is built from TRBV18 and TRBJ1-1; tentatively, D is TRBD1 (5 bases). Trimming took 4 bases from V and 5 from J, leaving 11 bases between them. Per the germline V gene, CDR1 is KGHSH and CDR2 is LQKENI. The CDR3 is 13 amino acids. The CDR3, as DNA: TGTGCCAGCTCACAGGGCCAGGGAACTGAAGCTTTCTTT. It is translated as CASSQGQGTEAFF.

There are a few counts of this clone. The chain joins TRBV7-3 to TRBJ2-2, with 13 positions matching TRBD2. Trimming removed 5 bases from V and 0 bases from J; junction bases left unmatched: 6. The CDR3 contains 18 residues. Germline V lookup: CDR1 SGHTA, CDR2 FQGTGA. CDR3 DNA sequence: TGTGCCAGCAGCCCCCGACTAGCGGGGGGTACGAACACCGGGGAGCTGTTTTTT. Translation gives CASSPRLAGGTNTGELFF.

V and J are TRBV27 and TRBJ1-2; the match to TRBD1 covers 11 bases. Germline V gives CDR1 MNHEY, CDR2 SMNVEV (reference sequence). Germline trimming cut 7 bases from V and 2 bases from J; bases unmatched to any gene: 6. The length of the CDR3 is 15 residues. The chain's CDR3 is CASTWTGGSNYGYTF. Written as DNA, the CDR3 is TGTGCCAGCACTTGGACAGGGGGCTCGAACTATGGCTACACCTTC.

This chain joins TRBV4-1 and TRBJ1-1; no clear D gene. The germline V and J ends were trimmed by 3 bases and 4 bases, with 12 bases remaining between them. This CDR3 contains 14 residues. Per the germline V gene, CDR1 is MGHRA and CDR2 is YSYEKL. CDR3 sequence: CASSHAQVGTEAFF. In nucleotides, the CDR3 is TGCGCCAGCAGCCATGCCCAGGTAGGCACTGAAGCTTTCTTT.

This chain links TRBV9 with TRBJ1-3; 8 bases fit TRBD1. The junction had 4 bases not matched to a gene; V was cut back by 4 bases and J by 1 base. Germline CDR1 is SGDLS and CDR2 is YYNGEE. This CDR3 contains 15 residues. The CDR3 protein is CASSPDRASGNTIYF. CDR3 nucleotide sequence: TGTGCCAGCAGCCCGGACAGGGCGTCTGGAAACACCATATATTTT.

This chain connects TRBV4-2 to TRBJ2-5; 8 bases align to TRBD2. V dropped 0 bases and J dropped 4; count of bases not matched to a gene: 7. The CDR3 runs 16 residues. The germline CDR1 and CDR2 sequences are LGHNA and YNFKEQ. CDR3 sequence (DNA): TGTGCCAGCAGCCAAGATGGGACTAGGAGGGGAGAGACCCAGTACTTC. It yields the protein CASSQDGTRRGETQYF.

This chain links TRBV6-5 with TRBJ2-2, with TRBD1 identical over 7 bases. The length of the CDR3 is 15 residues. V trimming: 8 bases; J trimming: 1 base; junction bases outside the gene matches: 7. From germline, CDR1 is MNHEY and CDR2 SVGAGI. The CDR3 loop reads CASSKRTGNTGELFF. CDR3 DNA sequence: TGTGCCAGCTCAAAAAGGACAGGGAACACCGGGGAGCTGTTTTTT.

The CDR3 coding sequence is TGTGCCAGCAGCCCGCGGACAGGGGCCGGAAACACCATATATTTT. It encodes CASSPRTGAGNTIYF. The chain couples TRBV7-2 to TRBJ1-3, with 9 bases matching TRBD1. The CDR3 runs 15 residues. V lost 5 bases, J lost 4 bases, and 6 bases stayed unmatched. Looked up from germline, CDR1 is SGHTA and CDR2 is FQGNSA.

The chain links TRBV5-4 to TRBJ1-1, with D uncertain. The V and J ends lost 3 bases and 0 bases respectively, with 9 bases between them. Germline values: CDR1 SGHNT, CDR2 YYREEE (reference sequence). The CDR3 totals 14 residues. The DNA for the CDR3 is TGTGCCAGCAGCTCGACTAATCTGAACACTGAAGCTTTCTTT. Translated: CASSSTNLNTEAFF.

The CDR3 DNA follows: TGTGCCAGCAGTAATACAGGGGCGAATCAGCCCCAGCATTTT. It yields the protein CASSNTGANQPQHF. The gene calls are TRBV27 and TRBJ1-5; 7 bases match TRBD1. This CDR3 has 14 amino acids. Trimming cost V 5 bases and J 4 bases; bases outside gene matches: 5. CDR1 is MNHEY and CDR2 is SMNVEV in the germline V gene (reference sequence).

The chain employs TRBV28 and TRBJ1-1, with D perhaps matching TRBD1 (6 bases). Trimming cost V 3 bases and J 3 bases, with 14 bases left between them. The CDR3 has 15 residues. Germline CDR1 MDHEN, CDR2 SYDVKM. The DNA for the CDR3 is TGTGCCAGCAGTTTCTTCGGGGGGCGCGACACTGAAGCTTTCTTT. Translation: CASSFFGGRDTEAFF.

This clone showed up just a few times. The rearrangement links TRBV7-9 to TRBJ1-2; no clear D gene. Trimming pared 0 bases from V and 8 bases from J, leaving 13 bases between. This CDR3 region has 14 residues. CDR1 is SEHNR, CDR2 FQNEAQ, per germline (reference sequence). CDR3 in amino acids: CASSLARPEGGYTF. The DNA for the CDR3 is TGTGCCAGCAGCTTAGCGCGCCCGGAGGGCGGCTACACCTTC.

The CDR3 loop reads CATSRDGTYNSPLHF. As DNA, the CDR3 is TGTGCCACCAGCAGAGACGGGACTTATAATTCACCCCTCCACTTT. The chain recombines TRBV15 with TRBJ1-6; D may be TRBD1 (5 bases). The CDR3 is 15 amino acids. Trimming left V 0 bases short and J 4 bases short, with 7 bases between. From germline, CDR1 is LNHNV and CDR2 YYDKDF (reference sequence).